This is a list of T cell receptor beta chains from one sample in a study of blood T cell repertoires in COVID-19. Profiling relied on immunoSEQ multiplex PCR, and the TCRdb table lists in-frame clones only, not all of them. The sample yields 350,000 or so clones, roughly 87% seen once. The sequenced sample consisted of peripheral blood. These receptor sequences come from an older woman with COVID-19, enrolled during active disease. The conserved cysteine and the conserved F or W are not part of the CDR3 here. The size field is filled for only some rows; it gives once, few, many or a size class.

v_call: TRBV9; j_call: TRBJ1-2; clone_size: -; cdr3_length: 11; cdr3_aa: ASSVVQGAGYT
v_call: TRBV19; j_call: TRBJ1-6; clone_size: -; cdr3_length: 10; cdr3_aa: ASKHSNSPLH
v_call: TRBV5-1; j_call: TRBJ2-2; clone_size: -; cdr3_length: 12; cdr3_aa: ASSLGEGAGELF
v_call: TRBV6-5; j_call: TRBJ2-4; clone_size: -; cdr3_length: 13; cdr3_aa: ASSIWLSAKNIQY
v_call: TRBV27; j_call: TRBJ1-1; clone_size: -; cdr3_length: 14; cdr3_aa: ASIPAGGRGNTEAF
v_call: TRBV30; j_call: TRBJ1-2; clone_size: -; cdr3_length: 13; cdr3_aa: AWSALADKNYGYT
v_call: TRBV7-2; j_call: TRBJ1-6; clone_size: -; cdr3_length: 12; cdr3_aa: ASSSSAYNSPLH
v_call: TRBV18; j_call: TRBJ2-6; clone_size: -; cdr3_length: 15; cdr3_aa: ASSPIPPLSGANVLT
v_call: TRBV12-3/TRBV12-4; j_call: TRBJ2-7; clone_size: few; cdr3_length: 11; cdr3_aa: ASSPGQRGEQY
v_call: TRBV29-1; j_call: TRBJ2-7; clone_size: -; cdr3_length: 12; cdr3_aa: SVWGVGNSYEQY
v_call: TRBV2; j_call: TRBJ2-1; clone_size: -; cdr3_length: 13; cdr3_aa: ASRPGTPPHNEQF
v_call: TRBV29-1; j_call: TRBJ2-7; clone_size: -; cdr3_length: 11; cdr3_aa: SVAGGQSYEQY
v_call: TRBV28; j_call: TRBJ1-4; clone_size: -; cdr3_length: 14; cdr3_aa: ASSLIQGAIDEKLF
v_call: TRBV18; j_call: TRBJ1-2; clone_size: -; cdr3_length: 14; cdr3_aa: ASSYNKDGTPYGYT
v_call: TRBV5-1; j_call: TRBJ1-2; clone_size: -; cdr3_length: 14; cdr3_aa: ASSPGGGPLNYGYT
v_call: TRBV4-2; j_call: TRBJ1-1; clone_size: once; cdr3_length: 12; cdr3_aa: ASSQVGVNTEAF
v_call: TRBV6-5; j_call: TRBJ1-5; clone_size: -; cdr3_length: 12; cdr3_aa: ASRQGYSNQPQH
v_call: TRBV11-2; j_call: TRBJ1-4; clone_size: -; cdr3_length: 13; cdr3_aa: ASSLFSSPGEKLF